A selection of T cell receptor beta chains follows, all from one sample in a study of shared clonotypes between healthy human individuals. Repertoires were generated with immunoSEQ multiplex PCR, while TCRdb's copy carries only in-frame clones and drops some. The sample consists of 1.5 million to 2.5 million clones, roughly 94% of them appearing once. Sequencing was performed on naive CD8+ T cells sorted from blood. These receptors were collected from a man younger than 35 in good health. The CDR3 runs from the conserved cysteine through the conserved F or W. Fields, in order: J gene, V gene, D gene, clone size, CDR3 protein, CDR3 DNA. A D gene is named only where the DNA matches it firmly. Size is omitted from some rows. Given values are once, few, many or a class for expanded clones.

j_gene: TRBJ1-1; v_gene: TRBV7-6; d_gene: -; abundance: -; CDR3aa: CASSRGVGVSMNTEAFF; CDR3nt: TGTGCCAGCAGCCGAGGTGTCGGGGTCTCCATGAACACTGAAGCTTTCTTT
j_gene: TRBJ2-7; v_gene: TRBV9; d_gene: -; abundance: once; CDR3aa: CASSVNGAYEQYF; CDR3nt: TGTGCCAGCAGCGTTAACGGGGCCTACGAGCAGTACTTC
j_gene: TRBJ2-4; v_gene: TRBV9; d_gene: TRBD1; abundance: -; CDR3aa: CASSLGGQGGSIQYF; CDR3nt: TGTGCCAGCAGCCTAGGGGGACAGGGTGGTAGCATTCAGTACTTC
j_gene: TRBJ2-1; v_gene: TRBV1; d_gene: -; abundance: -; CDR3aa: CTSSQDRLAGAMNEQFF; CDR3nt: TGCACCAGCAGCCAAGATCGACTAGCGGGAGCTATGAATGAGCAGTTCTTC
j_gene: TRBJ1-5; v_gene: TRBV19; d_gene: -; abundance: once; CDR3aa: CASRMESSGAQPQHF; CDR3nt: TGTGCCAGTAGAATGGAGAGCTCTGGGGCGCAGCCCCAGCATTTT
j_gene: TRBJ2-7; v_gene: TRBV13; d_gene: TRBD1; abundance: -; CDR3aa: CASSYRTGTYEQYF; CDR3nt: TGTGCCAGCAGCTACCGGACAGGTACTTACGAGCAGTACTTC
j_gene: TRBJ2-7; v_gene: TRBV27; d_gene: TRBD2; abundance: -; CDR3aa: CASSLTSGSAYEQYF; CDR3nt: TGTGCCAGCAGCCTAACTAGCGGGAGCGCCTACGAGCAGTACTTC
j_gene: TRBJ2-7; v_gene: TRBV6-6; d_gene: -; abundance: -; CDR3aa: CASSYSTMVEQYF; CDR3nt: TGTGCCAGCAGTTACTCGACGATGGTCGAGCAGTACTTC
j_gene: TRBJ1-1; v_gene: TRBV7-9; d_gene: -; abundance: -; CDR3aa: CASSIGTNEAFF; CDR3nt: TGTGCCAGCAGCATAGGGACGAATGAAGCTTTCTTT
j_gene: TRBJ2-7; v_gene: TRBV2; d_gene: -; abundance: -; CDR3aa: CASSDRRVSYEQYF; CDR3nt: TGTGCCAGCAGTGATCGAAGGGTCTCCTACGAGCAGTACTTC
j_gene: TRBJ1-5; v_gene: TRBV27; d_gene: -; abundance: -; CDR3aa: CASSFGGNQPQHF; CDR3nt: TGTGCCAGCAGTTTCGGGGGTAATCAGCCCCAGCATTTT
j_gene: TRBJ2-7; v_gene: TRBV9; d_gene: -; abundance: few; CDR3aa: CASSVGAGTYEQYF; CDR3nt: TGTGCCAGCAGCGTAGGTGCGGGCACCTACGAGCAGTACTTC
j_gene: TRBJ1-5; v_gene: TRBV7-9; d_gene: TRBD1; abundance: -; CDR3aa: CASGQGYSNQPQHF; CDR3nt: TGTGCCAGTGGACAGGGGTATAGCAATCAGCCCCAGCATTTT
j_gene: TRBJ2-7; v_gene: TRBV5-6; d_gene: TRBD1; abundance: -; CDR3aa: CASSGGQGSYEQYF; CDR3nt: TGTGCCAGCAGCGGGGGACAGGGAAGCTACGAGCAGTACTTC
j_gene: TRBJ2-1; v_gene: TRBV14; d_gene: -; abundance: once; CDR3aa: CASSQDIRTGEQFF; CDR3nt: TGTGCCAGCAGCCAAGATATCAGGACTGGGGAGCAGTTCTTC
j_gene: TRBJ2-7; v_gene: TRBV9; d_gene: -; abundance: -; CDR3aa: CASSVGDNEQYF; CDR3nt: TGTGCCAGCAGCGTTGGGGATAACGAGCAGTACTTC
j_gene: TRBJ2-7; v_gene: TRBV28; d_gene: -; abundance: -; CDR3aa: CASSSPAGIHEQYF; CDR3nt: TGTGCCAGCAGTTCCCCCGCTGGAATCCACGAGCAGTACTTC
j_gene: TRBJ2-7; v_gene: TRBV7-8; d_gene: -; abundance: -; CDR3aa: CASRGSTGPLYEQYF; CDR3nt: TGTGCCAGCAGAGGATCGACAGGACCTCTCTACGAGCAGTACTTC
j_gene: TRBJ2-2; v_gene: TRBV27; d_gene: -; abundance: -; CDR3aa: CASSLSISGELFF; CDR3nt: TGTGCCAGCAGTTTATCCATTTCGGGGGAGCTGTTTTTT
j_gene: TRBJ1-3; v_gene: TRBV28; d_gene: -; abundance: -; CDR3aa: CASSFEGSGNTIYF; CDR3nt: TGTGCCAGCAGTTTTGAGGGCTCTGGAAACACCATATATTTT
j_gene: TRBJ2-7; v_gene: TRBV4-2; d_gene: TRBD2; abundance: -; CDR3aa: CASSPGLAGYEQYF; CDR3nt: TGTGCCAGCAGCCCGGGACTAGCGGGGTACGAGCAGTACTTC
j_gene: TRBJ2-1; v_gene: TRBV2; d_gene: -; abundance: -; CDR3aa: CASKADEQFF; CDR3nt: TGTGCCAGCAAGGCCGATGAGCAGTTCTTC
j_gene: TRBJ2-7; v_gene: TRBV7-8; d_gene: -; abundance: -; CDR3aa: CASSFRGPYEQYF; CDR3nt: TGTGCCAGCAGCTTCCGGGGCCCCTACGAGCAGTACTTC
j_gene: TRBJ2-3; v_gene: TRBV4-3; d_gene: TRBD2; abundance: -; CDR3aa: CASSQGAGGDDTQYF; CDR3nt: TGCGCCAGCAGCCAAGGGGCGGGAGGGGATGATACGCAGTATTTT
j_gene: TRBJ1-2; v_gene: TRBV15; d_gene: -; abundance: -; CDR3aa: CATSRDRTGYNGYTF; CDR3nt: TGTGCCACCAGCAGAGATCGGACGGGGTATAATGGCTACACCTTC
j_gene: TRBJ1-3; v_gene: TRBV13; d_gene: -; abundance: -; CDR3aa: CASSFPPLDRGGNTIYF; CDR3nt: TGTGCCAGCAGCTTCCCCCCCCTAGACCGTGGAGGAAACACCATATATTTT
j_gene: TRBJ1-1; v_gene: TRBV5-1; d_gene: TRBD1; abundance: -; CDR3aa: CASSLGGQGWNTEAFF; CDR3nt: TGCGCCAGCAGCTTGGGAGGACAGGGGTGGAACACTGAAGCTTTCTTT
j_gene: TRBJ2-3; v_gene: TRBV5-1; d_gene: TRBD1; abundance: once; CDR3aa: CASSSMGQGRADTQYF; CDR3nt: TGCGCCAGCAGCTCCATGGGACAGGGAAGGGCAGATACGCAGTATTTT
j_gene: TRBJ2-1; v_gene: TRBV18; d_gene: -; abundance: -; CDR3aa: CASSPHPDFFDEQFF; CDR3nt: TGTGCCAGCTCACCCCATCCGGACTTTTTCGATGAGCAGTTCTTC
j_gene: TRBJ2-3; v_gene: TRBV4-3; d_gene: -; abundance: -; CDR3aa: CASSQATRSTDTQYF; CDR3nt: TGCGCCAGCAGCCAAGCGACTAGAAGCACAGATACGCAGTATTTT
j_gene: TRBJ2-7; v_gene: TRBV27; d_gene: -; abundance: -; CDR3aa: CASSTRDTYYEQYF; CDR3nt: TGTGCCAGCAGTACCCGGGACACATACTACGAGCAGTACTTC
j_gene: TRBJ2-7; v_gene: TRBV5-1; d_gene: TRBD1; abundance: -; CDR3aa: CASSLLGTGLNNSYEQYF; CDR3nt: TGCGCCAGCAGCTTATTAGGGACAGGACTAAATAACTCCTACGAGCAGTACTTC
j_gene: TRBJ2-7; v_gene: TRBV6-1; d_gene: TRBD1; abundance: -; CDR3aa: CASSVEPGGVGSYEQYF; CDR3nt: TGTGCCAGCAGTGTCGAACCAGGGGGCGTAGGCTCCTACGAGCAGTACTTC
j_gene: TRBJ1-2; v_gene: TRBV7-9; d_gene: TRBD1; abundance: -; CDR3aa: CASSLGQGMGYTF; CDR3nt: TGTGCCAGCAGCTTAGGACAGGGTATGGGCTACACCTTC
j_gene: TRBJ2-2; v_gene: TRBV27; d_gene: TRBD2; abundance: -; CDR3aa: CASSLAGEGETGELFF; CDR3nt: TGTGCCAGCAGTCTAGCGGGGGAAGGCGAGACCGGGGAGCTGTTTTTT
j_gene: TRBJ2-7; v_gene: TRBV9; d_gene: -; abundance: -; CDR3aa: CASSVEPGLGEQYF; CDR3nt: TGTGCCAGCAGCGTAGAGCCAGGGTTGGGCGAGCAGTACTTC
j_gene: TRBJ2-7; v_gene: TRBV27; d_gene: -; abundance: -; CDR3aa: CASSTRDGAYEQYF; CDR3nt: TGTGCCAGCAGTACCCGGGACGGAGCCTACGAGCAGTACTTC
j_gene: TRBJ1-2; v_gene: TRBV5-5; d_gene: -; abundance: -; CDR3aa: CASSLETVDLIVAGYTF; CDR3nt: TGTGCCAGCAGCTTGGAAACAGTGGACCTAATTGTTGCGGGCTACACCTTC
j_gene: TRBJ2-7; v_gene: TRBV4-1; d_gene: -; abundance: -; CDR3aa: CASSQVIRDYEQYF; CDR3nt: TGCGCCAGCAGCCAAGTGATCCGGGACTACGAGCAGTACTTC
j_gene: TRBJ2-4; v_gene: TRBV4-1; d_gene: -; abundance: -; CDR3aa: CASSQVGASGPGSQYF; CDR3nt: TGCGCCAGCAGCCAAGTTGGGGCGTCCGGCCCGGGGAGTCAGTACTTC
j_gene: TRBJ1-2; v_gene: TRBV7-9; d_gene: -; abundance: -; CDR3aa: CASSLDGINYGYTF; CDR3nt: TGTGCCAGCAGCTTAGACGGAATAAACTATGGCTACACCTTC
j_gene: TRBJ1-5; v_gene: TRBV9; d_gene: -; abundance: -; CDR3aa: CASSAPPGNQPQHF; CDR3nt: TGTGCCAGCAGCGCTCCCCCCGGCAATCAGCCCCAGCATTTT
j_gene: TRBJ2-5; v_gene: TRBV2; d_gene: -; abundance: once; CDR3aa: CASSALADIQETQYF; CDR3nt: TGTGCCAGCAGTGCGTTAGCGGACATCCAAGAGACCCAGTACTTC
j_gene: TRBJ1-1; v_gene: TRBV27; d_gene: -; abundance: -; CDR3aa: CASSLSPGEGITEAFF; CDR3nt: TGTGCCAGCAGTTTATCCCCCGGAGAAGGTATCACTGAAGCTTTCTTT
j_gene: TRBJ2-7; v_gene: TRBV19; d_gene: TRBD2; abundance: -; CDR3aa: CASRGGYEQYF; CDR3nt: TGTGCCAGCCGGGGGGGGTACGAGCAGTACTTC
j_gene: TRBJ2-3; v_gene: TRBV28; d_gene: TRBD2; abundance: -; CDR3aa: CASSLDGGGPYPSITDTQYF; CDR3nt: TGTGCCAGCAGCCTTGATGGCGGGGGGCCATACCCCTCCATCACAGATACGCAGTATTTT
j_gene: TRBJ1-6; v_gene: TRBV30; d_gene: TRBD1; abundance: -; CDR3aa: CAGTGDSPLHF; CDR3nt: TGTGCCGGGACAGGGGATTCACCCCTCCACTTT
j_gene: TRBJ2-7; v_gene: TRBV4-1; d_gene: TRBD2; abundance: once; CDR3aa: CASSQSPGTSGDAYF; CDR3nt: TGCGCCAGCAGCCAATCGCCCGGGACTAGCGGAGATGCGTACTTC
j_gene: TRBJ2-7; v_gene: TRBV27; d_gene: TRBD2; abundance: -; CDR3aa: CASSFSLAGGPYEQYF; CDR3nt: TGTGCCAGCAGTTTCTCCCTAGCGGGGGGCCCCTACGAGCAGTACTTC
j_gene: TRBJ2-5; v_gene: TRBV27; d_gene: -; abundance: -; CDR3aa: CASSSQLMETQYF; CDR3nt: TGTGCCAGCAGTTCCCAGCTAATGGAGACCCAGTACTTC
j_gene: TRBJ2-3; v_gene: TRBV5-1; d_gene: -; abundance: -; CDR3aa: CASSSSPPAVRDTQYF; CDR3nt: TGCGCCAGCAGCTCCTCCCCACCAGCGGTACGAGATACGCAGTATTTT
j_gene: TRBJ2-2; v_gene: TRBV4-3; d_gene: TRBD2; abundance: once; CDR3aa: CASSQDRGLAGTGELFF; CDR3nt: TGCGCCAGCAGCCAAGATCGAGGACTAGCGGGAACCGGGGAGCTGTTTTTT
j_gene: TRBJ2-5; v_gene: TRBV30; d_gene: -; abundance: -; CDR3aa: CAWSQGPEETQYF; CDR3nt: TGTGCCTGGAGTCAGGGGCCTGAAGAGACCCAGTACTTC
j_gene: TRBJ2-7; v_gene: TRBV28; d_gene: -; abundance: once; CDR3aa: CASSLLGYEQYF; CDR3nt: TGTGCCAGCAGTTTACTGGGCTACGAGCAGTACTTC
j_gene: TRBJ2-7; v_gene: TRBV5-1; d_gene: TRBD1; abundance: -; CDR3aa: CASSLETGLNEQYF; CDR3nt: TGCGCCAGCAGCTTGGAGACAGGGCTGAACGAGCAGTACTTC
j_gene: TRBJ1-3; v_gene: TRBV19; d_gene: -; abundance: -; CDR3aa: CASSPAAYSGNTIYF; CDR3nt: TGTGCCAGTAGTCCGGCAGCATACTCTGGAAACACCATATATTTT
j_gene: TRBJ2-5; v_gene: TRBV13; d_gene: -; abundance: -; CDR3aa: CASSLGRGIPHGETQYF; CDR3nt: TGTGCCAGCAGCTTAGGGAGGGGCATCCCCCACGGGGAGACCCAGTACTTC
j_gene: TRBJ1-1; v_gene: TRBV6-1; d_gene: -; abundance: once; CDR3aa: CASTGRGDTEAFF; CDR3nt: TGTGCCAGTACAGGGAGGGGTGACACTGAAGCTTTCTTT
j_gene: TRBJ1-2; v_gene: TRBV10-3; d_gene: -; abundance: -; CDR3aa: CAISDGQILNYGYTF; CDR3nt: TGTGCCATCAGTGATGGACAGATCCTTAACTATGGCTACACCTTC